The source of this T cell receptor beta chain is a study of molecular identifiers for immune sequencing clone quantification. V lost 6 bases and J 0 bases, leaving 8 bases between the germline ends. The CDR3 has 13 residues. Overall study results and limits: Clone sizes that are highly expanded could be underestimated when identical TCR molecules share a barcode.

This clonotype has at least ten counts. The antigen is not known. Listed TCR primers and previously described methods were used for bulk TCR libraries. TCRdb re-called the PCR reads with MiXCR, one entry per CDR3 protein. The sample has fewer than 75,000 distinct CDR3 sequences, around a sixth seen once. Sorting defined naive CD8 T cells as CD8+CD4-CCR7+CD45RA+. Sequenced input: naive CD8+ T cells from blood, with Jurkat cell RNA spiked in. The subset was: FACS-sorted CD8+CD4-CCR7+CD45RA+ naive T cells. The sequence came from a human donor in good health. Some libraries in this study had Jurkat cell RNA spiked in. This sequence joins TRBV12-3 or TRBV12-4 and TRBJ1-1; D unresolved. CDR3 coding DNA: TGTGCCAGCAGGGATGGTATGAACACTGAAGCTTTCTTT. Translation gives CASRDGMNTEAFF.